The 3 T cell receptor beta chains below were found in one sample sequenced in a study of blood T cells in healthy people across ages. A J-beta primer mix and a sample-barcoded 5' primer were used in a second PCR of about 6 to 12 cycles. TCRdb fed the 5' RACE reads into MiXCR, producing one record per CDR3 protein. The table includes 600,000 to 850,000 distinct CDR3 sequences, about 25% detected once. The data also belong to a second study, concerning T cells of mothers and their children.

Sequenced sample: blood. Source of these receptors: a boy between 10 and 17 years old in good health.

The rearrangement links TRBV7-2 to TRBJ2-5; the match to TRBD2 covers 8 bases. TRBJ2-1 explains the end of the DNA better; the J call may be wrong. Germline V gene sequence: CDR1 SGHTA, CDR2 FQGNSA. This CDR3 contains 14 residues. CDR3 protein: CASSGRGAYNEQFF. CDR3 in DNA: TGTGCCAGCAGCGGGCGGGGGGCTTACAATGAGCAGTTCTTC.

In this sample, this clonotype turned up a few times. The chain employs TRBV4-2 and TRBJ2-1; TRBD2 agrees at 11 bases. Germline V gives CDR1 LGHNA, CDR2 YNFKEQ. This CDR3 has 15 amino acids. V lost 4 bases and J lost 5; bases outside the gene matches: 4. Here the CDR3 reads CASSRGTSGDNEQFF. Written as DNA, the CDR3 is TGTGCCAGCAGCCGAGGGACTAGCGGAGACAATGAGCAGTTCTTC.

The rearrangement uses TRBV7-9 and TRBJ1-1; D remains ambiguous. The CDR3 totals 12 residues. Trimming took 9 bases from V and 1 from J, leaving 9 bases between them. Per germline, CDR1 SEHNR and CDR2 FQNEAQ (reference sequence). The CDR3 protein is CASIKGNTEAFF. The CDR3 bases are TGTGCCAGTATCAAGGGGAACACTGAAGCTTTCTTT.